Each of the 29 T cell receptor beta chains below was sequenced from the same sample in a study of T cell clonality in common variable immunodeficiency. Profiling relied on immunoSEQ multiplex PCR, and the TCRdb table lists in-frame clones only, not all of them. The table lists some 60,000 clones, no singletons, with 1.5% to 2% in the top ten. Source material: peripheral blood mononuclear cells. These receptors all come from a person aged 18-70 years in good health.

This clone has at least ten counts. Read data end 3 residues before the CDR3 end; the end is taken from the germline J gene. The V call is TRBV30, the J call TRBJ2-1; tentatively, D is TRBD2 (6 bases). CDR3 length: 13 amino acids. V lost 0 bases and J lost 7, with 10 bases in between. Per germline, CDR1 GTSNPN and CDR2 SVGIG (reference sequence). The CDR3 sequence: CAWSVGTSNEQFF. The sequenced part of the CDR3 DNA is TGTGCCTGGAGTGTAGGGACTTCTAATGAG.

This clone was counted at least ten times. The observed sequence ends 3 residues before the CDR3 terminus, with the missing tail filled in from the germline J gene. The gene calls are TRBV2 and TRBJ1-1; D is undetermined. Germline assignment: CDR1 SNHLY and CDR2 FYNNEI. V gave up 8 bases and J gave up 5 bases, with 9 bases separating them. This CDR3 contains 11 residues. Incomplete CDR3 DNA: TGTGCCAGCGTATCGGTTACTGAA. This codes for CASVSVTE. The CDR3 in full is CASVSVTEAFF. Supplemented by reference TRBV2 and TRBJ1-1, the full variable domain reads EPEVTQTPSHQVTQMGQEVILRCVPISNHLYFYWYRQILGQKVEFLVSFYNNEISEKSEIFDDQFSVERPDGSNFTLKIRSTKLEDSAMYFCASVSVTEAFFGQGTRLTVV.

This clone was recorded many times. The read halts 3 residues ahead of the CDR3 end, with the missing end drawn from the germline J gene. The chain has TRBV20-1 and TRBJ2-7, with TRBD2 matching 8 bases. CDR1 and CDR2 (germline): DFQATT, SNEGSKA (reference sequence). The CDR3 extends over 12 amino acids. V dropped 3 bases and J dropped 6; count of bases not matched to a gene: 4. The CDR3 here is CSASLLAAEQYF. CDR3 DNA (partial): TGCAGTGCTAGCTTACTAGCGGCCGAG.

This clone appeared many times. The CDR3 end lies 3 residues beyond the end of the read and is filled in from the germline J gene. This chain links TRBV20-1 with TRBJ2-3; 10 bases line up with TRBD1. CDR1 and CDR2 (germline): DFQATT, SNEGSKA (reference sequence). V trimming: 2 bases; J trimming: 2 bases; junction bases outside the gene matches: 4. The length of the CDR3 is 15 residues. Incomplete CDR3 DNA: TGCAGTGCTAGACGGACAGGGGGTAACACAGATACG. Translating it yields CSARRTGGNTDT. The entire CDR3 protein reads CSARRTGGNTDTQYF.

A note on this clone: The sequence runs out 3 residues before the end of the CDR3; the remainder is reconstructed from the germline J gene. The V gene is TRBV4-2, the J gene TRBJ2-5; TRBD1 agrees at 8 bases. Germline CDR1 and CDR2: LGHNA and YNFKEQ. The CDR3 consists of 16 residues. V lost 4 bases, J lost 5 bases, and 12 bases stayed unmatched. CDR3 DNA (partial): TGTGCCAGCAGCCCCCGCGCGACAGGGGATTTGGAGACC. Translation: CASSPRATGDLET. The entire CDR3 protein reads CASSPRATGDLETQYF.

Ten or more counts support this clone. The read ends 3 residues before the CDR3 terminus; that terminus is restored from the germline J gene. V gene TRBV20-1 combines with J gene TRBJ2-7; 12 nucleotides align to TRBD2. V was pared by 2 bases and J by 2 bases, with 13 bases of the junction left unmatched. Germline lookup yields CDR1 DFQATT and CDR2 SNEGSKA (reference sequence). The CDR3 spans 18 residues. The part of the CDR3 DNA that was read is TGCAGTGCTAGATTCTACGGACTAGCGGGAAGTTTACCCTACGAG. This sequence encodes CSARFYGLAGSLPYE. The whole CDR3 sequence reads CSARFYGLAGSLPYEQYF.

This clone was observed many times. The read ends 3 residues shy of where the CDR3 ends; the end is completed using the germline J gene. The J gene is TRBJ2-1, the V gene TRBV19; TRBD1 might be the D (6 bases). Trimming pared 5 bases from V and 8 bases from J, leaving 13 bases between. This CDR3 has 13 residues. The V gene's germline CDR1 is LNHDA and CDR2 SQIVND (reference sequence). The covered CDR3 bases are TGTGCCAGTAGTCTAGCAACAGGGTATGAG. This gives the protein CASSLATGYE. The CDR3, in full, reads CASSLATGYEQFF.

This clone was counted at least ten times. The read finishes 3 residues shy of the CDR3 end, and the germline J gene is used to complete it. The genes are TRBV5-4 and TRBJ1-4; 7 bases map to TRBD1. CDR1 is SGHNT and CDR2 is YYREEE in the germline V gene (reference sequence). J gave up 2 bases and V 5 bases, and 6 bases lay outside the gene matches. CDR3 length: 15 amino acids. The CDR3 reads CASSSGTETNEKLFF. Incomplete CDR3 DNA: TGTGCCAGCAGTTCCGGGACAGAGACTAATGAAAAA.

In its sample, this clone was seen many times. The read terminates 3 residues ahead of where the CDR3 ends, so the germline J gene completes it. This rearrangement joins TRBV20-1 to TRBJ2-5; D might be TRBD1 (6 bases). CDR3 length: 13 residues. With 4 bases removed from V and 2 bases from J, the gap between germline ends came to 11 bases. Looked up from germline, CDR1 is DFQATT and CDR2 is SNEGSKA (reference sequence). CDR3 sequence: CSAKRTAQETQYF. CDR3 DNA (partial): TGCAGTGCTAAAAGGACAGCTCAAGAGACC.

This clone has at least ten counts. The CDR3 region is CSALRASGSYNEQFF. CDR3 bases read: TGCAGTGCCCTAAGGGCTAGCGGCTCCTACAATGAG. The rearrangement joins TRBV20-1 to TRBJ2-1; TRBD2 aligns across 7 bases. The sequenced fragment ends 3 residues before the CDR3 boundary, so the rest is inferred from the germline J gene. The CDR3 length is 15 residues. The J segment lost 0 bases and the V segment lost 6 bases, leaving 8 bases of the junction unmatched. Germline V gene data show CDR1 as DFQATT and CDR2 as SNEGSKA (reference sequence).

This clone has at least ten counts. The read is 3 residues too short to cover the CDR3 end, so that end is filled in from the germline J gene. The chain is built from TRBV28 and TRBJ2-7; a possible D gene is TRBD2 (6 bases). Germline CDR1 and CDR2: MDHEN and SYDVKM. The CDR3 is made up of 14 amino acids. Trimming left V 5 bases short and J 0 bases short, with 11 bases between. The CDR3 spells CASSETGGSYEQYF. The part of the CDR3 DNA that was read is TGTGCCAGCAGTGAAACCGGGGGCTCCTACGAG.

At least ten counts were recorded for this clone. The read ends 3 residues before the CDR3 terminus; that terminus is restored from the germline J gene. The rearrangement joins TRBV7-9 to TRBJ2-1; TRBD2 might be the D (5 bases). The CDR3 covers 15 residues. CDR1 and CDR2 (germline): SEHNR, FQNEAQ (reference sequence). Trimming shortened V by 5 bases and J by 6 bases, and 17 bases separated the two germline ends. The CDR3 loop is CASSLELATVNEQFF. The CDR3 bases that were read are TGTGCCAGCAGCCTTGAGCTAGCAACCGTCAATGAG.

As for this clone: The CDR3 extends 3 residues past the end of the read, so its final part is completed from the germline J gene. This chain joins TRBV7-9 and TRBJ2-7; D remains unclear. The germline V gene encodes CDR1 SEHNR and CDR2 FQNEAQ (reference sequence). The CDR3 runs to 12 residues. V shed 4 bases and J shed 3 bases, with 7 bases lying between them. Here the CDR3 reads CASSSEDYEQYF. The DNA read from the CDR3 is TGTGCCAGCAGCTCAGAAGACTACGAG.

This clone was recorded at least ten times. The CDR3 is cut off 3 residues early in the read; its end comes from the germline J gene. The chain recombines TRBV20-1 with TRBJ2-1; D perhaps matches TRBD2 (6 bases). V shed 6 bases and J shed 4 bases, with 16 bases lying between them. CDR3 length equals 14 residues. The germline CDR1 and CDR2 sequences are DFQATT and SNEGSKA (reference sequence). CDR3 loop: CSALRGSGYNEQFF. The part of the CDR3 DNA that was read is TGCAGTGCCCTAAGGGGTAGCGGATACAATGAG.

This clone has at least ten counts. Read sequence stops 3 residues before the CDR3 end, and the germline J gene provides the missing end. The chain is built from TRBV19 and TRBJ2-5; perhaps TRBD1 as D (5 bases). V was trimmed by 2 bases and J by 2 bases, leaving 12 bases between them. This CDR3 is 15 amino acids long. Germline V CDR1 and CDR2: LNHDA, SQIVND (reference sequence). CDR3 amino acids: CASSIRGGRQETQYF. The covered CDR3 bases are TGTGCCAGTAGTATAAGGGGTGGCAGGCAAGAGACC.

This clone was counted many times. CDR3 bases read: TGCAGTGCCAGGACTAGCGGGAACTACAATGAG. Translation gives CSARTSGNYNE. The full CDR3 sequence reads CSARTSGNYNEQFF. The chain carries TRBV20-1 and TRBJ2-1, with 12 bases that match TRBD2. The sequenced fragment ends 3 residues before the CDR3 boundary, so the rest is inferred from the germline J gene. Germline trimming cut 6 bases from V and 3 bases from J; bases unmatched to any gene: 3. Germline V gene data show CDR1 as DFQATT and CDR2 as SNEGSKA (reference sequence). The CDR3 covers 14 residues.

In its sample, this clone was seen many times. Read coverage stops 3 residues before the CDR3 terminus; the germline J gene supplies the remainder. V usage is TRBV7-2 and J usage is TRBJ1-3; 7 bases line up with TRBD1. J was trimmed by 4 bases and V by 2 bases; bases with no gene match: 5. Per germline, CDR1 SGHTA and CDR2 FQGNSA. The CDR3 contains 15 residues. Here the CDR3 reads CASSLMTGLGNTIYF. The part of the CDR3 DNA that was read is TGTGCCAGCAGCTTAATGACAGGGCTCGGAAACACC.

This clone has a count of ten or more. The read ends 3 residues early relative to the CDR3; the germline J gene fills the gap. The chain is built from TRBV2 and TRBJ2-3, with D possibly being TRBD1 (5 bases). Germline CDR1 and CDR2: SNHLY and FYNNEI. V lost 4 bases and J lost 1, with 6 bases in between. The CDR3 runs 13 residues. CDR3 region: CASSAQGTDTQYF. Partial CDR3 DNA: TGTGCCAGCAGTGCACAGGGCACAGATACG.

This clone was seen repeatedly, ten times or more. The read stops 3 residues short of the end of the CDR3; the missing end is completed from the germline J gene. The chain has TRBV19 and TRBJ2-1, with 11 nucleotides matching TRBD2. This CDR3 comprises 14 residues. Trimming at V came to 8 bases and at J to 8 bases, leaving 8 bases not matched to a gene. Germline V gene data show CDR1 as LNHDA and CDR2 as SQIVND (reference sequence). The CDR3 bases that were read are TGTGCCAGTTCTACTAGCGGGAGAAGGGATGAG. Translation gives CASSTSGRRDE. The complete CDR3 protein is CASSTSGRRDEQFF.

In its sample, this clone was seen many times. The read falls 3 residues short of the CDR3 end, and the missing part is taken from the germline J gene. V and J are TRBV29-1 and TRBJ2-1; tentatively, D is TRBD2 (5 bases). V dropped 5 bases and J dropped 7 bases, with 12 bases sitting between them. CDR3 length: 12 residues. CDR1 SQVTM and CDR2 ANQGSEA come from the germline V gene. Partial CDR3 DNA: TGCAGCGTTACCGGACTGGGGAATGAG. This encodes CSVTGLGNE. The CDR3 reads in full as CSVTGLGNEQFF.

This clone occurred many times. The read ends 3 residues before the CDR3 terminus; that terminus is restored from the germline J gene. The genes are TRBV20-1 and TRBJ2-7, with 12 bases lining up with TRBD2. Germline V gene lookup returns CDR1 DFQATT and CDR2 SNEGSKA (reference sequence). V shed 0 bases, J shed 3 bases, and the junction held 15 bases outside the gene matches. The CDR3 is made up of 19 amino acids. The covered CDR3 bases are TGCAGTGCTAGAGATCGTGGTGCTAAAGGACTAGCGGGAATCTACGAG. The encoded protein is CSARDRGAKGLAGIYE. The CDR3 as a whole reads CSARDRGAKGLAGIYEQYF.

This clone showed up many times. The observed sequence ends 3 residues before the CDR3 terminus, with the missing tail filled in from the germline J gene. The chain joins TRBV20-1 to TRBJ2-7; 8 nucleotides align to TRBD2. Germline V CDR1 and CDR2: DFQATT, SNEGSKA (reference sequence). Trimming took 0 bases from V and 2 from J; bases not matched to a gene: 3. The CDR3 is 14 residues long. Here the CDR3 reads CSARDRTSPYEQYF. The sequenced CDR3 bases are TGCAGTGCTAGAGATAGGACTAGCCCCTACGAG.

This clone has a count of ten or more. The read ends 3 residues early relative to the CDR3; the germline J gene fills the gap. V usage is TRBV7-2 and J usage is TRBJ1-2; 7 positions agree with TRBD1. Germline CDR1 is SGHTA and CDR2 is FQGNSA. CDR3 size: 14 residues. The CDR3: CASSSGPTGRGYTF. The sequenced part of the CDR3 DNA is TGTGCCAGCAGCTCCGGACCGACAGGGCGGGGC.

At least ten counts were recorded for this clone. The read is 3 residues too short to cover the CDR3 end, so that end is filled in from the germline J gene. V is TRBV19 and J is TRBJ1-1, with 7 nucleotides matching TRBD1. The CDR3 consists of 14 residues. V gave up 9 bases and J gave up 0 bases; unmatched junction bases: 7. CDR1 and CDR2 from the germline V gene are LNHDA and SQIVND (reference sequence). The CDR3 sequence is CASLTTGMNTEAFF. The sequenced part of the CDR3 DNA is TGTGCCAGCCTGACGACAGGGATGAACACTGAA.

This clone was found many times. One junction end disagrees with the germline gene, perhaps due to a read error. Read data end 3 residues before the CDR3 end; the end is taken from the germline J gene. This chain connects TRBV4-2 to TRBJ1-1; 10 bases align to TRBD1. The germline CDR1 and CDR2 sequences are LGHNA and YNFKEQ. The CDR3 totals 16 residues. The CDR3 bases that were read are TGCGCCAGCAGCCCGACAGGGGGCGCTTGGGACACTGAA. The encoded protein is CASSPTGGAWDTE. In full, the CDR3 is CASSPTGGAWDTEAFF.

Comments on this clone: The read halts 3 residues ahead of the CDR3 end, with the missing end drawn from the germline J gene. Other DNA sequences in the same sample also yield this CDR3. The chain couples TRBV18 to TRBJ2-7; D is possibly TRBD1 (6 bases). Looked up from germline, CDR1 is KGHSH and CDR2 is LQKENI. This CDR3 spans 17 amino acids. V was clipped by 6 bases and J by 2 bases, with 23 bases between them. The CDR3 here is CASSPPVLTGETYEQYF. Partial CDR3 DNA: TGTGCCAGCTCCCCCCCCGTTTTGACAGGCGAGACCTACGAG.

This clone was observed at least ten times. The read terminates 3 residues before the CDR3 end, so the remaining end is supplied by the germline J gene. The J gene is TRBJ1-5, the V gene TRBV5-6; D gene uncertain. The germline CDR1 and CDR2 sequences are SGHDT and YYEEEE. The CDR3 contains 15 residues. Between the trimmed V and J ends, which lost 1 base and 0 bases, there was a span of 8 bases. The CDR3 sequence: CASSLMAYSNQPQHF. CDR3 DNA (partial): TGTGCCAGCAGCTTGATGGCATATAGCAATCAGCCC.

Many counts were recorded for this clone. Coverage ceases 3 residues before the CDR3 finishes, and the germline J gene fills in the end. The chain joins TRBV4-1 to TRBJ1-1; a weak D match, TRBD1 (5 bases). The CDR3 extends over 16 amino acids. CDR1 is MGHRA and CDR2 is YSYEKL in the germline V gene. V gave up 2 bases and J gave up 2 bases, with 15 bases separating them. The CDR3 bases that were read are TGCGCCAGCAGCCAATTCCCTCGGGGGAGAAACACTGAA. Residues: CASSQFPRGRNTE. The whole CDR3 protein reads CASSQFPRGRNTEAFF.

This clone was recorded at least ten times. The CDR3 end is not reached by the read, which stops 3 residues before it; the germline J gene fills it in. The chain joins TRBV28 to TRBJ2-7; no firm D call. Germline loops: CDR1 MDHEN, CDR2 SYDVKM. V was trimmed by 2 bases and J by 5 bases, leaving 7 bases between them. The CDR3 spans 12 residues. The covered CDR3 bases are TGTGCCAGCAGTTTAGTAGTCCACGAG. Translating gives CASSLVVHE. The whole CDR3 sequence reads CASSLVVHEQYF.